This T cell receptor beta chain came from a study of identical twins (dated by TCRdb to 2015 to 2016). A note on the overall study: To test whether fetal clonotypes persist, this study deep-sequenced TCR alpha and beta repertoires from monozygotic twins, from unrelated adults of various ages, and from cord blood. Replicate twin experiments were performed at different times using different library preparation protocols to rule out contamination. What the authors observed across the whole study: Compared with coincidental sharing between unrelated individuals, an excess of low generation-probability sequences was observed among out-of-frame TCR alpha sequences shared between twins. In monozygotic twins, out-of-frame TCR alpha sharing was systematically underestimated by recombination models, although the models agreed with sharing between unrelated individuals. Zero-insertion analyses could be partly confounded by invariant T cells such as MAIT and iNKT, although diverse VJ usage argued against such confounding for most clonotypes. Abundant cord blood beta clonotypes had fewer insertions, young adult naive repertoires showed a similar but weaker trend, and memory repertoires showed no such trend. Excess twin sharing in beta out-of-frame sequences was weaker because fewer shared sequences lowered the signal-to-noise ratio. Conclusions relied on cross-sectional statistical analysis, since the same donors could not be followed over many years.

Spanning cysteine to phenylalanine, the CDR3 consists of 15 amino acids. Only the CDR3 region is kept as DNA, spanning 45 bases read in frame from base 1. Per the germline V gene, MNHEY is the CDR1 and SVGAGI is the CDR2. V is reduced by 2 bases and J by 8 bases, leaving a spacing of 16 bases between them. The protocol used for the library was 5' RACE. The listed sequencing device is Illumina HiSeq 2000. Template switching added a universal primer binding site, and the final cDNA carried a unique molecular identifier that allowed TCR cDNA molecules to be counted accurately. First-strand cDNA for TCR alpha and beta chains was synthesized from specific primers in the conserved constant-segment region. Each cDNA library was double barcoded, with a SMART-Mk sample barcode plus Illumina barcodes, to control for contamination. TruSeq adapter sequences, together with Illumina sample barcodes, were added in two successive PCR steps. Sequencing of the TCR alpha and beta cDNA libraries was done on the Illumina HiSeq platform using custom primers. From the authors' description of their analysis: Raw reads were processed with MiGEC to extract unique molecular identifiers, and MiXCR was used to determine CDR3 positions. For each individual, recombination models were inferred using an EM algorithm with the repgenHMM and IGoR tools. The analysis of shared clonotypes was done with the tcR package in R, with sharing normalized by the product of cloneset sizes. To study raw recombination without the effects of thymic and clonal selection, out-of-frame nonproductive sequences were analyzed. The public reads were quality trimmed at Q25 with fastp and then assembled into clones with MiXCR by TCRdb, keeping productive beta chains. Rows with one shared CDR3 protein collapse into an entry with the most common genes and DNA. TCRdb's processing, not the authors' own work, is the source of the V and J calls. The sample table contains some 600,000 distinct CDR3 sequences; only one count was recorded for 7.1% of them. The ten top clones hold approximately 1.5% of the sample.

Every donor was a healthy Caucasian. Three pairs of female monozygotic twins, all aged about 18 to 30 years, made up the twin cohort. The RNA used for TCR libraries was isolated from peripheral blood mononuclear cells. This clonotype was seen a handful of times. Its cognate antigen has yet to be identified. Base qualities are not at hand, and no much larger clone is one base apart. A further study also used this sample, focusing on yellow fever vaccine responses in identical twins. As that second paper reports: According to the authors, in identical twins the way T cells responded to vaccination appeared partly convergent and partly personalized. Focusing on identical twins, the study followed the T cell clones that responded to the vaccine, and did so with precision.

The TCR originated in a woman aged 18-30 years in good health. The rearrangement combines TRBV6-5 with TRBJ2-1, and perhaps TRBD1 as D gene, on 6 matching bases. Sequencing used PBMCs. This receptor carries the CDR3 CASSYGQGSYDEQFF. The nucleotides are TGTGCCAGCAGTTACGGGCAGGGGAGTTACGATGAGCAGTTCTTC.